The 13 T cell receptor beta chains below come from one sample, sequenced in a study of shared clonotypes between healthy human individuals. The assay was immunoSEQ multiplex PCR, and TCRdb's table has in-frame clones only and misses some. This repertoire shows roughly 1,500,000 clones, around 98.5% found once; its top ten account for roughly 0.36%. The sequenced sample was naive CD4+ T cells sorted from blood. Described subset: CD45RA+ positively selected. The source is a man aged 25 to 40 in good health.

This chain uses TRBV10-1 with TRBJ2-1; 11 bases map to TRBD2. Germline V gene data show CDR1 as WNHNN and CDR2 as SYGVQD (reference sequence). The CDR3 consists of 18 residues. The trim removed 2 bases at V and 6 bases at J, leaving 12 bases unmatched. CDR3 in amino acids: CASSETIMTSGTSNEQFF. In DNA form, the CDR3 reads TGCGCCAGCAGTGAGACTATCATGACTAGCGGGACGAGCAATGAGCAGTTCTTC.

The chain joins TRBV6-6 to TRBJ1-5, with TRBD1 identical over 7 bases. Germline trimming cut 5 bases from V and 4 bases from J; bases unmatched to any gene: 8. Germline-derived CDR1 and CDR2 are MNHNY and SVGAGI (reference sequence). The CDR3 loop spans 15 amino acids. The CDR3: CASSNRQGNNQPQHF. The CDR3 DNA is TGTGCCAGCAGTAACCGACAGGGAAATAATCAGCCCCAGCATTTT.

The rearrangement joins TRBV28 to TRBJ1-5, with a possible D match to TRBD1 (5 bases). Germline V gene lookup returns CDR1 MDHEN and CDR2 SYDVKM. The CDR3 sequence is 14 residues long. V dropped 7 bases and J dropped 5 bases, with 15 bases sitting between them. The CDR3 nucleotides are TGTGCCAGCAATCGTCAGGGCGCCGATCAGCCCCAGCATTTT. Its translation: CASNRQGADQPQHF.

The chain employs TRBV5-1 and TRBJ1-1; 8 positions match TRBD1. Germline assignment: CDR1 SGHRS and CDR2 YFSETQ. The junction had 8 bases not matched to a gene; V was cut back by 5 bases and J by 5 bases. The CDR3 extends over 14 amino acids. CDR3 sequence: CASRYLTGGTEAFF. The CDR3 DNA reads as TGCGCCAGCAGATACCTCACAGGGGGTACTGAAGCTTTCTTT.

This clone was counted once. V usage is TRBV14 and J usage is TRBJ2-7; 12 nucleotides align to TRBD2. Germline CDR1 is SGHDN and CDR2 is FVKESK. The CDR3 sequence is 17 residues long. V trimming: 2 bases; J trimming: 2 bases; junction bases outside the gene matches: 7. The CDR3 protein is CASSQTSGRPIPYEQYF. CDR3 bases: TGTGCCAGCAGCCAAACTAGCGGGAGGCCTATTCCCTACGAGCAGTACTTC.

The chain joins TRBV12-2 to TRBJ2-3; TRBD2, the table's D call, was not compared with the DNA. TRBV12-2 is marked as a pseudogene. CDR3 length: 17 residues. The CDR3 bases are TGTGCAAGTCGCTCCGCCGGGACTAGCGGGAGCACAGATACGCAGTATTTT. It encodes CASRSAGTSGSTDTQYF.

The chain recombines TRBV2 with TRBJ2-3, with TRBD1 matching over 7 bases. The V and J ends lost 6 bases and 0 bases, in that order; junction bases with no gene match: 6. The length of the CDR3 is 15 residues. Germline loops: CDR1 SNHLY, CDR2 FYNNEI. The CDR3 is CASRTRQGSTDTQYF. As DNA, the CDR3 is TGTGCCAGCAGGACCAGACAGGGCAGCACAGATACGCAGTATTTT.

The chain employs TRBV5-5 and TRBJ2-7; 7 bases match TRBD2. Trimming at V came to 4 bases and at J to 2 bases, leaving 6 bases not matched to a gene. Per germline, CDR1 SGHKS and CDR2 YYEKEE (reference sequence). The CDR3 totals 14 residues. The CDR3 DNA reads TGTGCCAGCAGCCCTCAGGGACTAACCTACGAGCAGTACTTC. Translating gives CASSPQGLTYEQYF.

DNA for the CDR3: TGTGCCAGCAGTTCACAGGGTCCCCATAGCAATCAGCCCCAGCATTTT. Its translation: CASSSQGPHSNQPQHF. V is TRBV28 and J is TRBJ1-5; perhaps TRBD1 as D (6 bases). The CDR3 runs 16 residues. CDR1 MDHEN and CDR2 SYDVKM come from the germline V gene. Trimming pared 4 bases from V and 0 bases from J, leaving 13 bases between.

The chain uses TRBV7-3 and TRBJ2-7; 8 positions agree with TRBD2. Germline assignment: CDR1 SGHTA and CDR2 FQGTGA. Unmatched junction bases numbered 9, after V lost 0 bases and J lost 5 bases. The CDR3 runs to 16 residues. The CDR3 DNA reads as TGTGCCAGCAGCTTAACCCCCGGGACTAGACCCCACGAGCAGTACTTC. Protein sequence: CASSLTPGTRPHEQYF.

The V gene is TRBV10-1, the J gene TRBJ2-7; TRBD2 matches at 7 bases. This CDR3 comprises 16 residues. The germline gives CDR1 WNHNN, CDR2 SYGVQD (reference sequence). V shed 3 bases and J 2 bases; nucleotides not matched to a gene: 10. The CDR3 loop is CASSDPWSSGAYEQYF. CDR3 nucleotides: TGCGCCAGCAGTGACCCCTGGTCTAGCGGTGCCTACGAGCAGTACTTC.

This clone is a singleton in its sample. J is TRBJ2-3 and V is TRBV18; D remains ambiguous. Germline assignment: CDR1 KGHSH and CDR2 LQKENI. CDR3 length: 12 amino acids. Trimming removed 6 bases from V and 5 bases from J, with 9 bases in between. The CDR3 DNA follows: TGTGCCAGCTCTATGAACGAAGATACGCAGTATTTT. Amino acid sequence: CASSMNEDTQYF.

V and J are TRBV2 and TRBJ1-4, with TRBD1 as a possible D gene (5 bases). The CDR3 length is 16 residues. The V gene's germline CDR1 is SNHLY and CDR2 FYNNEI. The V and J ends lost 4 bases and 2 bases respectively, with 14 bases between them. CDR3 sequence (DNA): TGTGCCAGCAGTGGCAGCCTGGCAGGGACTAATGAAAAACTGTTTTTT. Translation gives CASSGSLAGTNEKLFF.